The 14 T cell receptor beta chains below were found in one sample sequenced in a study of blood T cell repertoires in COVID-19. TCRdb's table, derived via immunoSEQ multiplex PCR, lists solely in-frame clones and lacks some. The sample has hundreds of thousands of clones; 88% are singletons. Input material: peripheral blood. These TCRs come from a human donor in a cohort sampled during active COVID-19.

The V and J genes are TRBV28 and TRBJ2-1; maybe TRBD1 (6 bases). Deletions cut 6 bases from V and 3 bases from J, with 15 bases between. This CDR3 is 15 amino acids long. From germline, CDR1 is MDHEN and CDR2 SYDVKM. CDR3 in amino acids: CASSSGTSRYNEQFF. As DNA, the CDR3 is TGTGCCAGCAGCTCCGGGACATCCCGCTACAATGAGCAGTTCTTC.

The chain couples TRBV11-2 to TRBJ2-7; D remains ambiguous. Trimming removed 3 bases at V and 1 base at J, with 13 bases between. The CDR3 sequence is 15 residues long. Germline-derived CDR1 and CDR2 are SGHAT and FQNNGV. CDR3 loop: CASSFIKLSSYEQYF. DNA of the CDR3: TGTGCCAGCAGCTTCATAAAACTGTCGTCCTACGAGCAGTACTTC.

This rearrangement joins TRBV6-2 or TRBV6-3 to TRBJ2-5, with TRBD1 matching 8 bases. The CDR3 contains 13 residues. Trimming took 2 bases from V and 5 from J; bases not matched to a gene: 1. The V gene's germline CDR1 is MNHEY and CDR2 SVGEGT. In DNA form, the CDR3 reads TGTGCCAGCAGTTACAACAGGGGGGAGACCCAGTACTTC. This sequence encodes CASSYNRGETQYF.

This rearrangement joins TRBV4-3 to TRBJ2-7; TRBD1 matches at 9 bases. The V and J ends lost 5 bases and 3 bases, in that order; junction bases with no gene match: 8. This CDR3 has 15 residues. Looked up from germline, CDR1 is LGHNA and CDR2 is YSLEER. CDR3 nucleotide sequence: TGCGCCAGCAGCAATTCGGACAGGGGTTACTACGAGCAGTACTTC. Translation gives CASSNSDRGYYEQYF.

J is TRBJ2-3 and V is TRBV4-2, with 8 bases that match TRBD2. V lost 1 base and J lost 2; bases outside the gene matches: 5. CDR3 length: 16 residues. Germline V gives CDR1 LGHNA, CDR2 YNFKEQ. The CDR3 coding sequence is TGTGCCAGCAGCCAAGGGGTAGCGGGGAACACAGATACGCAGTATTTT. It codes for CASSQGVAGNTDTQYF.

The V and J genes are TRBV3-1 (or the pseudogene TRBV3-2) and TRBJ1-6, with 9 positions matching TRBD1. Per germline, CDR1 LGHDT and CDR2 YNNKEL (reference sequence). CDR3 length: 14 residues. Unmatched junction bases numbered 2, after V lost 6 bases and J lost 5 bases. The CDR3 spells CASRRTGDNSPLHF. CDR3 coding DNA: TGTGCCAGCAGGAGGACAGGGGATAATTCACCCCTCCACTTT.

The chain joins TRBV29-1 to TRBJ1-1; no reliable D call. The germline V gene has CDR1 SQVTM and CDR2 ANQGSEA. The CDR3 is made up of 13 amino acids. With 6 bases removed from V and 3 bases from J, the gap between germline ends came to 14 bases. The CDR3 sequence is CSVEREPYTEAFF. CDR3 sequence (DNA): TGCAGCGTCGAACGGGAACCTTACACTGAAGCTTTCTTT.

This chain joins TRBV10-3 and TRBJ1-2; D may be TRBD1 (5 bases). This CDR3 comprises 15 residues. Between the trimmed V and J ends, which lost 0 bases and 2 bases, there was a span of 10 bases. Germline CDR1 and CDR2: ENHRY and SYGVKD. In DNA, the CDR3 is TGTGCCATCAGTGAGTCGGGCAGGGTGAACTATGGCTACACCTTC. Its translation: CAISESGRVNYGYTF.

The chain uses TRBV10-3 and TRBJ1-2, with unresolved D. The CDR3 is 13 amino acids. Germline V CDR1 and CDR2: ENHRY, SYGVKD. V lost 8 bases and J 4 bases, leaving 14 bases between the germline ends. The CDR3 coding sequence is TGTGCCATCGTTGGATCTGGCGGCTATGGCTACACCTTC. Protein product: CAIVGSGGYGYTF.

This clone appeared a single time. CDR3 region: CATPRGGQNMSSYEQYF. The CDR3 DNA follows: TGTGCCACCCCCAGGGGCGGACAGAATATGAGCTCCTACGAGCAGTACTTC. This sequence joins TRBV24-1 and TRBJ2-7; a possible D gene is TRBD1 (6 bases). This CDR3 contains 17 residues. V lost 9 bases and J 0 bases, leaving 23 bases between the germline ends. Germline values: CDR1 KGHDR, CDR2 SFDVKD.

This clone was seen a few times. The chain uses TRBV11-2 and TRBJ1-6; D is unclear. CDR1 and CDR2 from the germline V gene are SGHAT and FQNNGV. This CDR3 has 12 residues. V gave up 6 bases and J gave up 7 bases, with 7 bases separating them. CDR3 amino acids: CASREVNSPLHF. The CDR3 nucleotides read TGTGCCAGCAGAGAGGTAAATTCACCCCTCCACTTT.

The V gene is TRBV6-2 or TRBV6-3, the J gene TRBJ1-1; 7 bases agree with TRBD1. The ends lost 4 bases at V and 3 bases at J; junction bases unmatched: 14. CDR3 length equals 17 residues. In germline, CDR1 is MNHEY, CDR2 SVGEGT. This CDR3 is CASSWETGSGRDTEAFF. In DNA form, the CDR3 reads TGTGCCAGCAGTTGGGAGACAGGGTCGGGACGGGACACTGAAGCTTTCTTT.

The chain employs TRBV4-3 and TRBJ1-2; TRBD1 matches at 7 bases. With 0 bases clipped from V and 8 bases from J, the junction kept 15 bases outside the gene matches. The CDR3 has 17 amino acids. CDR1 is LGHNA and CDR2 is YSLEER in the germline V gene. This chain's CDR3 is CASSQDWDRLTVIGYTF. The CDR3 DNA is TGCGCCAGCAGCCAAGATTGGGACAGACTTACTGTTATAGGCTACACCTTC.

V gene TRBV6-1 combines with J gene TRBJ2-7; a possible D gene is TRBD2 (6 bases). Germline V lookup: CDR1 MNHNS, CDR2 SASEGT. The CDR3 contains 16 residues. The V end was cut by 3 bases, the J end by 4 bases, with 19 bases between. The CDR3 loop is CASSETRGARSYEQYF. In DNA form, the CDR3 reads TGTGCCAGCAGTGAGACGCGGGGTGCCCGTTCTTACGAGCAGTACTTC.